The sample holds many counts of the clone carrying this T cell receptor (beta chain). The CDR3 consists of 16 residues. With 5 bases clipped from V and 6 bases from J, the junction kept 9 bases outside the gene matches. Per germline, CDR1 MGHRA and CDR2 YSYEKL. Amplification of the TCR beta CDR3 regions used RNA transcripts (as template). An opening RT-PCR round employed HTBI primers and preceded a second-round multiplex PCR. TCRdb itself ran the multiplex PCR reads through MiXCR, one entry per CDR3 protein. Of 500,000 to 600,000 distinct CDR3 sequences listed, approximately 35% are singletons. Diagnosis used clinical symptoms, serum thyroxine, TRAb, thyroid ultrasound and orbital computed tomography. The sample originates from a study of Graves' ophthalmopathy and Graves' hyperthyroidism.

The material sequenced was peripheral blood or thyroid tissue (not recorded which). This chain links TRBV4-1 with TRBJ2-2; 10 bases line up with TRBD2. The source is an adult man with Graves' hyperthyroidism. Here the CDR3 reads CASSGPGLAFAGELFF. CDR3 nucleotides: TGCGCCAGCAGCGGACCGGGACTAGCGTTTGCCGGGGAGCTGTTTTTT.